Sequencing of this T cell receptor (beta chain) was carried out in a study of early T cells in non-severe SARS-CoV-2 infection. In the library, individual cDNA molecules carried attached unique molecular identifiers. In TCRdb, the 5' RACE reads were re-called with MiXCR into one record per CDR3 protein. This table holds 81,000 or so distinct CDR3 sequences, roughly 12% found once. J was trimmed by 4 bases and V by 1 base; bases with no gene match: 9. The CDR3 totals 16 residues. The V gene's germline CDR1 is DFQATT and CDR2 SNEGSKA (reference sequence). What was sequenced was whole blood. This clonotype was sampled from an adult who was a healthcare worker with PCR-confirmed SARS-CoV-2 infection or an uninfected control (not recorded which). The chain combines TRBV20-1 with TRBJ2-2; 7 bases match TRBD1. CDR3 in amino acids: CSARGAGGVRTGELFF. CDR3 sequence (DNA): TGCAGTGCTAGAGGGGCAGGGGGTGTTCGCACCGGGGAGCTGTTTTTT.